Sequencing of this TCR beta chain was carried out in a study of technical replicates of blood from several donors. Germline CDR1 and CDR2: SGHTA and FQGTGA. The CDR3 loop spans 15 amino acids. The V gene end was trimmed by 3 bases and the J gene end by 8 bases; junction bases not matched to a gene: 10. TCRdb keeps only in-frame clones here, not all; method: immunoSEQ multiplex PCR. Seen here are more than 90,000 clones, 85% to 95% observed once, and the top ten hold 0.34%. Specimen: T cells isolated from PBMCs. The V and J genes are TRBV7-3 and TRBJ2-1; 7 nucleotides agree with TRBD1. The source of this sequence is a human donor in good health. The CDR3 DNA reads TGTGCCAGCAGCTTGAAACAGGGGATTAGGGATGAGCAGTTCTTC. Translating gives CASSLKQGIRDEQFF. Using reference TRBV7-3 and TRBJ2-1 for the parts outside the CDR3, the full variable domain is GAGVSQTPSNKVTEKGKYVELRCDPISGHTALYWYRQSLGQGPEFLIYFQGTGAADDSGLPNDRFFAVRPEGSVSTLKIQRTERGDSAVYLCASSLKQGIRDEQFFGPGTRLTVL.